This T cell receptor (beta chain) emerged from a study of blood T cell repertoires in COVID-19. Overall study context: Some COVID-19 samples were acute and others convalescent; all came from the United States, Italy and Spain. T cells, B-cell-depleted T cells, or PBMCs supplied cDNA or gDNA.

As processed by the authors: Reference gene primer amplification gave nucleated cell count estimates. Sequenced by immunoSEQ multiplex PCR; TCRdb stores in-frame clones only, minus some. V, J and clone size derive from that table, while D and trimming were established from the DNA sequence. The sample carries roughly 200,000 clones, about nine tenths recorded once. This CDR3 comprises 17 residues. Trimming removed 5 bases at V and 3 bases at J, with 23 bases between. Per germline, CDR1 MDHEN and CDR2 SYDVKM. The receptor was derived from a man in his sixties or seventies with acute or convalescent COVID-19. The sequenced material came from peripheral blood. The gene calls are TRBV28 and TRBJ2-7; a weak D match, TRBD2 (7 bases). CDR3 region: CASSQGGAGSPNYEQYF. DNA for the CDR3: TGTGCCAGCAGTCAAGGGGGGGCCGGGAGCCCCAACTACGAGCAGTACTTC.